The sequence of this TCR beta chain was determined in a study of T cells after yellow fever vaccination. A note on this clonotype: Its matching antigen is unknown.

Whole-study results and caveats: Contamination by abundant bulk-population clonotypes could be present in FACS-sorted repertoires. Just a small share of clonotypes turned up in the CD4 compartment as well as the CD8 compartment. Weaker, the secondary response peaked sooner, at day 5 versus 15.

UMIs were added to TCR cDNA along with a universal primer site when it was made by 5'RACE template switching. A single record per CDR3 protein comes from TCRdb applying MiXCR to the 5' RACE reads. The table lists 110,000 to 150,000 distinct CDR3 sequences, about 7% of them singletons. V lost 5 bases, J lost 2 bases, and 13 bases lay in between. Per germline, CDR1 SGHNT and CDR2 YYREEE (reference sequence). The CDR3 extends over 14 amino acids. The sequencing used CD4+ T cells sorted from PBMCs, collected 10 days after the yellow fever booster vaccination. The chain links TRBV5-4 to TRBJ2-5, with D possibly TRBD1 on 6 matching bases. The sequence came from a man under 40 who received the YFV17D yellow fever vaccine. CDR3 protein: CASSEGDVQETQYF. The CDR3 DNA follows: TGTGCCAGCAGTGAGGGGGACGTTCAAGAGACCCAGTACTTC.